The entry that follows covers one T cell receptor (beta chain) sequence. Its antigen is not identified. Clones were read by immunoSEQ multiplex PCR, and TCRdb kept only the in-frame ones, dropping some. The sample has almost 80,000 clones; less than 85% are singletons. The sample belongs to a study of OX40 agonist ivuxolimab in advanced cancers. The CDR3 totals 14 residues. Germline assignment: CDR1 SGHDN and CDR2 FVKESK. V lost 1 base and J 2 bases, leaving 9 bases between the germline ends. Findings and limits, study-wide: At doses 0.1 to 3.0 mg/kg, CD4+ and CD8+ clones expanded.

J is TRBJ2-7 and V is TRBV14; perhaps TRBD2 as D (5 bases). Sequenced here: CD4+ or CD8+ T cells sorted from blood, sampled in a trial of the OX40 agonist ivuxolimab. This receptor was obtained from an adult with an advanced solid tumor such as melanoma, head and neck, liver or kidney cancer. CDR3 amino acids: CASSQGGRTYEQYV. Here the CDR3 DNA reads TGTGCCAGCAGCCAAGGTGGGAGAACCTACGAGCAGTACGTC.